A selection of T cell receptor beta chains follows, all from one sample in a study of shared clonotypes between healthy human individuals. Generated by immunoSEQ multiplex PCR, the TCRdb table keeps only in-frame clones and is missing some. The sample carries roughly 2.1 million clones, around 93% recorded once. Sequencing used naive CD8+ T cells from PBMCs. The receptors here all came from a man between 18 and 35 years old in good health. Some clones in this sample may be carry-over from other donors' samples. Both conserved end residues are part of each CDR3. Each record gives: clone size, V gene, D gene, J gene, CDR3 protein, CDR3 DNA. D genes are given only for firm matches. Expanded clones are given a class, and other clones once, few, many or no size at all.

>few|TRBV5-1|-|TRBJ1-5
CASSVGLGDNQPQHF
TGCGCCAGCAGCGTTGGGTTGGGGGACAATCAGCCCCAGCATTTT
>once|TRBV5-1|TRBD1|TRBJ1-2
CASSLVRTGSPWGYTF
TGCGCCAGCAGCTTGGTTAGGACAGGGTCCCCGTGGGGCTACACCTTC
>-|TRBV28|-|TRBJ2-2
CASSLTGSTGELFF
TGTGCCAGCAGTTTAACAGGTTCCACCGGGGAGCTGTTTTTT
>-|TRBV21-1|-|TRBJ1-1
CASSKARFGQPQTEAFF
TGTGCCAGCAGCAAAGCGCGGTTCGGACAGCCTCAAACAGAAGCTTTCTTT
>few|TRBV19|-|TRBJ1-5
CASSMTDSNQPQHF
TGTGCCAGTAGTATGACGGATAGCAATCAGCCCCAGCATTTT
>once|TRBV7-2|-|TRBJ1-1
CASRSRRNTEAFF
TGTGCCAGCAGGTCTCGCAGGAACACTGAAGCTTTCTTT
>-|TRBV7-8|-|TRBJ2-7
CASSAYRGLNEQYF
TGTGCCAGCAGCGCGTACCGGGGTCTCAACGAGCAGTACTTC
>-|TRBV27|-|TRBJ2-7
CASSLRDETYEQYF
TGTGCCAGCAGTTTGAGGGATGAGACCTACGAGCAGTACTTC
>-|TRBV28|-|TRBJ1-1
CASSLRPGVTEAFF
TGTGCCAGCAGTTTAAGGCCCGGGGTCACTGAAGCTTTCTTT
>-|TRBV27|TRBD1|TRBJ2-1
CASSLTGEVDEQFF
TGTGCCAGCAGTTTGACAGGGGAAGTCGATGAGCAGTTCTTC
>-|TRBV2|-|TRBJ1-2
CASSEDRIYGYTF
TGTGCCAGCAGTGAAGACAGGATATATGGCTACACCTTC
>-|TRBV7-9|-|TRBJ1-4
CASSLGLGGTASTNEKLFF
TGTGCCAGCAGCTTAGGGTTGGGGGGAACGGCATCAACTAATGAAAAACTGTTTTTT
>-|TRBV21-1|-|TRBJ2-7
CASNGGRAWYEQYF
TGTGCCAGCAACGGCGGGAGGGCCTGGTACGAGCAGTACTTC